This T cell receptor (beta chain) was observed in a study of CD8 T cells in Susac syndrome. Overall study: Intravenous immunoglobulin alone or corticosteroids were being given to patients with Susac syndrome at blood draw, unless they were therapy-naive.

The RNA, about 0.45 to 1 ug, was put through reverse transcription using random hexamers. TCRdb redid the calling of the immunoSEQ multiplex PCR reads with MiXCR, one entry per CDR3 protein. The repertoire consists of approximately 80,000 distinct CDR3 sequences, with roughly 94% occurring once and the leading ten covering over 0.45%. This clonotype was observed once. The CDR3 has 16 amino acids. Germline trimming cut 0 bases from V and 4 bases from J; bases unmatched to any gene: 6. Germline V gives CDR1 SGHRS, CDR2 YFSETQ. This receptor was taken from a human donor with Susac syndrome. The chain employs TRBV5-1 and TRBJ2-1, with 8 nucleotides matching TRBD2. Sequences were obtained from CD8+ T cells from PBMCs. CDR3 DNA: TGCGCCAGCAGCTTGGTACGGGGGGGCCGGTACAATGAGCAGTTCTTC. It encodes CASSLVRGGRYNEQFF.